The rows below give T cell receptor beta chains drawn from one sample of a study of cytomegalovirus exposure and HLA in healthy donors. Only in-frame clones appear in the TCRdb table, and some are missing; sequencing was by immunoSEQ multiplex PCR. Among more than 85,000 clones, over 70% were seen once, and the ten largest hold about 5%. Source material: PBMCs. The receptors stem from a male donor in good health and CMV-seronegative. CDR3s include the opening cysteine and the closing phenylalanine or tryptophan. The D gene is left open where the match is weak. A clone size is listed for some rows: how often the clone was seen (once, few, many), or a class if it is expanded.

d_call,clone_size,j_call,v_call,cdr3_nt,cdr3_aa
NA,NA,TRBJ1-2,TRBV6-1,TGTGCCAGCAGTTCCGTCGGCGGAACTAACTATGGCTACACCTTC,CASSSVGGTNYGYTF
NA,NA,TRBJ1-2,TRBV2,TGTGCCAGCATACCCGGCCTTGCGGGTGGCTACACCTTC,CASIPGLAGGYTF
NA,NA,TRBJ2-5,TRBV7-9,TGTGCCAGCAGCATCCGACCCCGAGGAGAGACCCAGTACTTC,CASSIRPRGETQYF
TRBD1,NA,TRBJ2-5,TRBV7-3,TGTGCCAGCAGCTTAAGCGGACAGGGGCAAGAGACCCAGTACTTC,CASSLSGQGQETQYF
NA,once,TRBJ2-3,TRBV7-2,TGTGCCAGCAGCTCTAAACCGGGTCACAGCACAGATACGCAGTATTTT,CASSSKPGHSTDTQYF
NA,NA,TRBJ2-1,TRBV6-4,TGTGCCAGCAGTGCGCTTTTAAGCTTCTCCTACAATGAGCAGTTCTTC,CASSALLSFSYNEQFF
NA,NA,TRBJ2-7,TRBV27,TGTGCCAGCAGTTTATCTTGGGGCAGAATTTTCGAGATGAGCTCCTACGAGCAGTACTTC,CASSLSWGRIFEMSSYEQYF
NA,NA,TRBJ2-3,TRBV6-6,TGTGCCAGCAGATCCGGGAGTGGGGCGGGAGATACGCAGTATTTT,CASRSGSGAGDTQYF
NA,NA,TRBJ2-3,TRBV5-6,TGTGCCAGCAGCTACGGGGGATTGAGCACAGATACGCAGTATTTT,CASSYGGLSTDTQYF
TRBD1,NA,TRBJ1-2,TRBV29-1,TGCAGCGCCCGGACAGGGGGGGCAGGAGGCTACACCTTC,CSARTGGAGGYTF
NA,NA,TRBJ2-3,TRBV6-1,TGTGCCAGCAGTGACGGACGGGTAGCGAGCACAGATACGCAGTATTTT,CASSDGRVASTDTQYF
TRBD1,NA,TRBJ2-7,TRBV18,TGTGCCAGCGCACCGGCCGGGACAGGAGCCTACGAGCAGTACTTC,CASAPAGTGAYEQYF
TRBD1,NA,TRBJ2-1,TRBV7-3,TGTGCCAGCAGCTTACAGGGGGCGAGTTACAATGAGCAGTTCTTC,CASSLQGASYNEQFF
NA,NA,TRBJ2-1,TRBV21-1,TGTGCCTCCAGAGGGGGGACTAGCCTTGCGAGCTCCTACAATGAGCAGTTCTTC,CASRGGTSLASSYNEQFF
TRBD2,NA,TRBJ2-1,TRBV5-1,TGCGCCAGCAGCTTGGAGGGACTAGCACGCAATGAGCAGTTCTTC,CASSLEGLARNEQFF
TRBD2,NA,TRBJ2-7,TRBV27,TGTGCCAGCAGTTTGGCCGGGACTAGTGCCTACGAGCAGTACTTC,CASSLAGTSAYEQYF
TRBD1,NA,TRBJ2-7,TRBV5-8,TGTGCCAGCAGCTTGTCGTCGGACAGGGGGCATGAGCAGTACTTC,CASSLSSDRGHEQYF
NA,NA,TRBJ1-5,TRBV19,TGTGCCAGTAGTATCGCAGGGTACGATCAGCCCCAGCATTTT,CASSIAGYDQPQHF
NA,NA,TRBJ1-2,TRBV14,TGTGCCAGCAGCCAAGGACTAGACTATGGCTACACCTTC,CASSQGLDYGYTF
TRBD2,once,TRBJ2-5,TRBV11-3,TGTGCCAGCAGCTTAGGGCCCTCGGGGAAGGGAGGGGAGACCCAGTACTTC,CASSLGPSGKGGETQYF
NA,NA,TRBJ2-7,TRBV7-2,TGTGCCAGCAGCTTGTCGGAGATCATGAGAGAGCAGTACTTC,CASSLSEIMREQYF
NA,NA,TRBJ2-7,TRBV27,TGTGCCAGCAGAACCCGCACCGGGACATACTCCTACGAGCAGTACTTC,CASRTRTGTYSYEQYF
TRBD1,NA,TRBJ1-2,TRBV6-6,TGTGCCAGCAGTCCACAGGGGGTGGGCTATGGCTACACCTTC,CASSPQGVGYGYTF
NA,few,TRBJ1-1,TRBV6-6,TGTGCCAGCAGCATTGAGGGAGGGAGAGCTTTCTTT,CASSIEGGRAFF
NA,NA,TRBJ1-5,TRBV7-9,TGTTCCAGCAGCTTAGCGACAGACGGTCAGCCCCAGCATTTT,CSSSLATDGQPQHF
TRBD2,NA,TRBJ2-5,TRBV9,TGTGCCAGCAGTCAGGTGGGGAGCGGGGCGCAAGAGACCCAGTACTTC,CASSQVGSGAQETQYF
TRBD2,NA,TRBJ2-7,TRBV11-2,TGTGCCAGCAGCCCCGGGACTAGCGCTTTGATTATAGGCGAGCAGTACTTC,CASSPGTSALIIGEQYF
NA,NA,TRBJ2-3,TRBV9,TGTGCCAGCAGCGTAGGGACCCTGGAGGGTACGCAGTATTTT,CASSVGTLEGTQYF
NA,NA,TRBJ2-1,TRBV2,TGTGCCAGCAGTGCCCGGGAGAGGTACAATGAGCAGTTCTTC,CASSARERYNEQFF
NA,NA,TRBJ2-5,TRBV28,TGTGCCAGCAGTGCACCGGGACAAACGCAAGAGACCCAGTACTTC,CASSAPGQTQETQYF
TRBD1,NA,TRBJ1-2,TRBV29-1,TGCAGCGAAAATCCTAAGCTCGGGACAGCTGGCTACACCTTC,CSENPKLGTAGYTF
NA,few,TRBJ1-4,TRBV5-5,TGTGCCAGCAGCTTGGCGGGGGGACGGGAAAAACTGTTTTTT,CASSLAGGREKLFF
TRBD1,NA,TRBJ2-1,TRBV19,TGTGCCAGTAGTACAGGGGGTGTCAGACCGTTCTTC,CASSTGGVRPFF
TRBD1,NA,TRBJ2-2,TRBV15,TGTGCCACCAGCCTCGGCAGGGGGCGGCGCAACACCGGGGAGCTGTTTTTT,CATSLGRGRRNTGELFF
TRBD1,few,TRBJ2-2,TRBV5-4,TGTGCCAGCAGCAAAAGGGGACAGGGGCTTCTCGGGGAGCTGTTTTTT,CASSKRGQGLLGELFF
NA,once,TRBJ2-5,TRBV5-4,TGTGCCAGCAGCTTGGTGGGAGAAGAGACCCAGTACTTC,CASSLVGEETQYF
NA,NA,TRBJ1-2,TRBV19,TGTGCCAGTAGTATTCAGGGGAACTATGGCTACACCTTC,CASSIQGNYGYTF
TRBD1,NA,TRBJ1-1,TRBV19,TGTGCCAGTAGTTTAAACAGGGGGCGGACTGAAGCTTTCTTT,CASSLNRGRTEAFF
NA,many,TRBJ1-4,TRBV5-1,TGCGCCAGCAGCTTGGAGAGGGCTAATGAAAAACTGTTTTTT,CASSLERANEKLFF
NA,NA,TRBJ2-3,TRBV4-1,TGCGCCAGCAGCCAGTACCCACAGAGTCCGGATACGCAGTATTTT,CASSQYPQSPDTQYF
TRBD2,NA,TRBJ2-6,TRBV27,TGTGCCAGCAGTTCCGGGAGGGCGGCTGGGGCCAACGTCCTGACTTTC,CASSSGRAAGANVLTF
NA,NA,TRBJ2-7,TRBV19,TGTGCCAGTAGTATTGGGGCAGGGGTTGTCTACGAGCAGTACTTC,CASSIGAGVVYEQYF
NA,NA,TRBJ2-3,TRBV7-2,TGTGCCAGCAGCTTAGTTGCCAGCGGAGATACGCAGTATTTT,CASSLVASGDTQYF
NA,NA,TRBJ1-2,TRBV18,TGTGCCAGCTCACCACCGCGGGCAGGCGCTGGCTACACCTTC,CASSPPRAGAGYTF
NA,NA,TRBJ2-7,TRBV11-1,TGTGCCAGCAGCTTAGATCCGGCCTACGAGCAGTACTTC,CASSLDPAYEQYF
TRBD2,NA,TRBJ2-3,TRBV10-1,TGCGCCAGCAGTGAGTCTAGACGAGCGGGATCGGCAACAGATACGCAGTATTTT,CASSESRRAGSATDTQYF
TRBD2,NA,TRBJ2-7,TRBV30,TGTGCCTGGAGTGCCCAGCGGGAAGACGAGCAGTACTTC,CAWSAQREDEQYF
TRBD2,NA,TRBJ2-5,TRBV7-7,TGTGCTAGCAGCTTCTCTAGCGGGAGGAGTGAGACCCAGTACTTC,CASSFSSGRSETQYF
NA,once,TRBJ1-3,TRBV27,TGTGCCAGCGCCGGGGGGCCTGGAAACACCATATATTTT,CASAGGPGNTIYF
NA,NA,TRBJ2-2,TRBV4-1,TGCGCCAGCAGCCAAGGCCTCCGTCGCAGGGCGAACACCGGGGAGCTGTTTTTT,CASSQGLRRRANTGELFF